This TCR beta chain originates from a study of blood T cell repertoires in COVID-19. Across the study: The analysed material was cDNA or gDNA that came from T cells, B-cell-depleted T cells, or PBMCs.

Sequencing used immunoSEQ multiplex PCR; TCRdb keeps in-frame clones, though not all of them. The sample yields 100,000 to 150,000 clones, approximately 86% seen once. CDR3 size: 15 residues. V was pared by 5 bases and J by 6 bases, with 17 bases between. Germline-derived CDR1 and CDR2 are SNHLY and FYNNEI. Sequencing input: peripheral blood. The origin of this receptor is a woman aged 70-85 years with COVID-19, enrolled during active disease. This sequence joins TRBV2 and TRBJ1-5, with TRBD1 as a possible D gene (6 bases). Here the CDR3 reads CASSPGTFSIQPQHF. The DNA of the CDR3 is TGTGCCAGCAGTCCAGGGACATTCAGTATTCAGCCCCAGCATTTT.